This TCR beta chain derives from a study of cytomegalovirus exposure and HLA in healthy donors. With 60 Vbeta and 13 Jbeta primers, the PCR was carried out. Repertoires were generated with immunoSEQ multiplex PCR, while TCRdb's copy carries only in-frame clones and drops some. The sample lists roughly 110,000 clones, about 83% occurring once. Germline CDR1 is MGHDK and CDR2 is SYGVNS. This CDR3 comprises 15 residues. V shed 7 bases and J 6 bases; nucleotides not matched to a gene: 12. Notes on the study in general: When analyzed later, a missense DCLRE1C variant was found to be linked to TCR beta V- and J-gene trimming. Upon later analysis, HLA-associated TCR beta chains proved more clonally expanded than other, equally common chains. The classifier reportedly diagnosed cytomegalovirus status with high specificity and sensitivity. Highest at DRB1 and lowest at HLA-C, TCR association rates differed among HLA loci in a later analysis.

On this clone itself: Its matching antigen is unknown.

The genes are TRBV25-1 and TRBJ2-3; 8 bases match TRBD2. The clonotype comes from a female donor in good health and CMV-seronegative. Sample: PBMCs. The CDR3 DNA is TGTGCCAGCACCCATAGGCGGGGGGCGGGTGATACGCAGTATTTT. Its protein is CASTHRRGAGDTQYF.